The rows below give T cell receptor beta chains drawn from one sample of a study of blood T cell repertoires in COVID-19. The repertoire was sequenced with immunoSEQ multiplex PCR; TCRdb's copy has only in-frame clones and lacks some. The sample holds 95,000 to 150,000 clones; 84% are singletons and the top ten take under 4%. Sequencing was done on a sample of PBMCs or T cells enriched from blood (not recorded which). The receptors were sampled from a woman aged 25 to 39 who had recovered from COVID-19. CDR3s include the opening cysteine and the closing phenylalanine or tryptophan. A D gene is named only where the DNA matches it firmly. Clone size appears in some rows only: once, few, many, or a class for an expanded clone.

V	D	J	size	DNA	CDR3
TRBV28	TRBD2	TRBJ2-2	once	TGTGCCAGCAGTTCAGGACTGACTAGCGGGAAGTCCGGGGAGCTGTTTTTT	CASSSGLTSGKSGELFF
TRBV9	.	TRBJ2-7	.	TGTGCCAGCAGCGTAGGACTCCGTCAATACGAGCAGTACTTC	CASSVGLRQYEQYF
TRBV28	.	TRBJ1-3	.	TGTGCCAGCAGTACAGGGTGGGGAAACACCATATATTTT	CASSTGWGNTIYF
TRBV7-2	.	TRBJ1-1	.	TGTGCCAGCAGCTTAGGCGGGGGCGGTAGAACTGAAGCTTTCTTT	CASSLGGGGRTEAFF
TRBV4-3	.	TRBJ1-2	.	TGCGCCAGCAGCCAAGGGACTAATGCTAACTATGGCTACACCTTC	CASSQGTNANYGYTF
TRBV9	TRBD1	TRBJ2-1	.	TGTGCCAGCAGCTCAACTGGGACAGGGTGGTCCAATGAGCAGTTCTTC	CASSSTGTGWSNEQFF
TRBV28	TRBD2	TRBJ2-7	.	TGTGCCAGCAGTTTCCGGACTAGCGGGACCTACGAGCAGTACTTC	CASSFRTSGTYEQYF
TRBV4-1	.	TRBJ1-2	.	TGCGCCAGCAGCCAAGGTGGGGGGTTTAACTATGGCTACACCTTC	CASSQGGGFNYGYTF
TRBV11-2	.	TRBJ1-5	.	TGTGCCAGCAGCTTGTTAGGGGGTAATCAGCCCCAGCATTTT	CASSLLGGNQPQHF
TRBV4-2	.	TRBJ2-5	.	TGTGCCAGCAGCCACCCCCCCTTAGCGCCCACCGAGACCCAGTACTTC	CASSHPPLAPTETQYF
TRBV28	TRBD1	TRBJ2-7	.	TGTGCCAGCAGTTTCGCAGGGGGCCTCTACGAGCAGTACTTC	CASSFAGGLYEQYF
TRBV28	.	TRBJ1-1	.	TGTGCCAGCAGTTGGGCCAGACAGCTTCACTTT	CASSWARQLHF
TRBV9	TRBD1	TRBJ2-3	.	TGTGCCAGCAGCGTAGCTGGGACAGGGGGCTTCACAGATACGCAGTATTTT	CASSVAGTGGFTDTQYF
TRBV7-2	.	TRBJ2-1	.	TGTGCCAGCAGCGTCGACAGGACCCGCGTCGTCTTGTCCCTTAATGAGCAGTTCTTC	CASSVDRTRVVLSLNEQFF
TRBV9	.	TRBJ2-1	many	TGTGCCAGCCGGCGAGCACCCAACGAGGGTGAGCAGTTCTTC	CASRRAPNEGEQFF
TRBV29-1	.	TRBJ2-2	.	TGCAGCGGGTACGGGACGAACACCGGGGAGCTGTTTTTT	CSGYGTNTGELFF
TRBV11-2	TRBD2	TRBJ2-3	once	TGTGCCAGCAGCTCGCGATTGACTAGCGGGAGAGATACGCAGTATTTT	CASSSRLTSGRDTQYF